This T cell receptor beta chain comes out of a study of blood T cell repertoires in COVID-19. At the level of the study: Samples taken during acute and convalescent COVID-19 were collected in the United States, Italy and Spain.

CDR3 length: 16 residues. The ends lost 4 bases at V and 3 bases at J; junction bases unmatched: 10. CDR1 and CDR2 (germline): MDHEN, SYDVKM. Profiling relied on immunoSEQ multiplex PCR, and the TCRdb table lists in-frame clones only, not all of them. The table lists fewer than 400,000 clones, roughly 90% of them singletons, with around 10% in the top ten. Assignment of participants to cohorts was predicated upon participant-reported clinical history. The chain recombines TRBV28 with TRBJ2-3, with 7 positions matching TRBD1. The TCR sequence derives from a woman aged 18 to 35 who had recovered from COVID-19. Sequenced input: PBMCs or T cells enriched from blood (not recorded which). The CDR3 loop is CASSSPVRGMTDTQYF. In nucleotides, the CDR3 is TGTGCCAGCAGTTCGCCGGTCAGGGGGATGACAGATACGCAGTATTTT.